A selection of T cell receptor beta chains follows, all from one sample in a study of cytomegalovirus exposure and HLA in healthy donors. Clones were read by immunoSEQ multiplex PCR, and TCRdb kept only the in-frame ones, dropping some. The data contain hundreds of thousands of clones, roughly 87% of them singletons. The specimen was PBMCs. The source of these receptors is a man aged 35-49 years in good health and CMV-seropositive. CDR3s include the opening cysteine and the closing phenylalanine or tryptophan.

J gene,V gene,CDR3 protein
TRBJ1-5,TRBV6-1,CASSAKQGGSLGDQPQHF
TRBJ2-1,TRBV18,CASSETRDEQFF
TRBJ2-7,TRBV6-5,CASSAGGVDYEQYF
TRBJ2-7,TRBV11-2,CASSSTPKTLDYEQYF
TRBJ2-3,TRBV29-1,CSVEFLAGGKDTQYF
TRBJ2-1,TRBV5-4,CASSLGRDKRLQFF
TRBJ1-2,TRBV19,CASSIMGAGYGYTF
TRBJ2-1,TRBV30,CAWSHIGTGQNEQFF
TRBJ2-7,TRBV7-9,CASSLDGGSYEQYF
TRBJ1-2,TRBV7-9,CASSLLTGSHGYTF
TRBJ2-2,TRBV7-2,CASSLGGGRANTGELFF
TRBJ2-1,TRBV7-6,CASSPAEWGEPRQFF
TRBJ2-3,TRBV5-1,CASSLASSTDTQYF
TRBJ1-1,TRBV4-1,CASSQIGPSTGQAFF
TRBJ2-1,TRBV7-8,CASSLRWSALDNEQFF
TRBJ1-3,TRBV30,CAWNSKGQGTGNTIYF
TRBJ1-5,TRBV19,CASSIPSLGALSNQPQHF
TRBJ2-1,TRBV5-4,CASSSGTSGGSYNEQFF
TRBJ2-7,TRBV6-5,CASSYGQGSSYEQYF
TRBJ1-3,TRBV5-3,CARSPLDRVASGNTIYF
TRBJ2-3,TRBV13,CASSRTGGGTQYF
TRBJ1-5,TRBV28,CASSPRQVGNQPQHF
TRBJ2-7,TRBV5-1,CASSLPGQDEQYF
TRBJ2-7,TRBV11-3,CASSFGGPPTYEQYF
TRBJ1-2,TRBV11-2,CASSLEAGGASGYTF
TRBJ1-6,TRBV7-6,CASSLGSQYNSPLHF
TRBJ2-1,TRBV12-5,CASGLEAGGNEQFF
TRBJ1-2,TRBV5-1,CASSLAVVPGGYGYTF
TRBJ2-2,TRBV14,CASSQALDSANTGELFF
TRBJ2-2,TRBV6-1,CARVQGGTGELFF
TRBJ1-5,TRBV27,CASSFGGVSQPQHF
TRBJ1-4,TRBV18,CASSPRTGEKLFF
TRBJ2-1,TRBV7-9,CASSLAPNNEQFF
TRBJ1-5,TRBV5-6,CASSLAGQGLLNQPQHF
TRBJ1-1,TRBV27,CASSLSSDPGTEAFF
TRBJ1-2,TRBV7-8,CASSRVLDNYGYTF
NA,TRBV4-2,CASSQDVSGSWPEQYF
TRBJ1-6,TRBV6-5,CASKFRDSPLHF
TRBJ2-3,TRBV5-1,CASSLFPVDTQYF
TRBJ2-1,TRBV6-5,CASSGDGDEQFF